This entry is about one T cell receptor (beta chain). This CDR3 contains 14 residues. Germline V gives CDR1 MGHDK, CDR2 SYGVNS. Trimming removed 7 bases from V and 7 bases from J; junction bases left unmatched: 3. This entry is derived from a study of CD8+ T cells in alopecia areata. RNA, once extracted, was reverse transcribed into cDNA for use as the sequencing template. TCRdb's table, derived via immunoSEQ multiplex PCR, lists solely in-frame clones and lacks some. The sample holds 250,000 to 350,000 clones, over 45% seen once. The treatment here: oral pan-JAK inhibitor, 5-10 mg twice daily. This chain uses TRBV25-1 with TRBJ1-6, with 11 nucleotides matching TRBD1. Specimen: CD4+ T cells sorted from blood, collected at roughly week 53, from a patient treated with tofacitinib. This sequence originates from a human donor with alopecia areata. The CDR3 DNA sequence: TGTGCCAGCAAGGGACAGGGGGAGAATTCACCCCTCCACTTT. As protein: CASKGQGENSPLHF.